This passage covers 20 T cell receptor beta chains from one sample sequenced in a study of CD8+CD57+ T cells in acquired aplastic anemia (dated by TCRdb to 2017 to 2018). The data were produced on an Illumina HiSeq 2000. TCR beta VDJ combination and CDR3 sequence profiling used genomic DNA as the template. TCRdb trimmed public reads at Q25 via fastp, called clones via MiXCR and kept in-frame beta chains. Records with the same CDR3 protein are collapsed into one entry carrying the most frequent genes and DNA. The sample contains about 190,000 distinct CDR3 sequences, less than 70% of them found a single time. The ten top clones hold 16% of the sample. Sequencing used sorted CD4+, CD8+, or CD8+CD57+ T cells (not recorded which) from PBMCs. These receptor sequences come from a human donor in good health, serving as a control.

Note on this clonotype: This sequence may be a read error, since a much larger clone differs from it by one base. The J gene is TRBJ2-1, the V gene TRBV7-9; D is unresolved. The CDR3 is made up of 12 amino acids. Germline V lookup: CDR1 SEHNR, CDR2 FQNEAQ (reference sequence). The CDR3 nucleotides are TGTGCCTGGCGATACTCCTACAATGAGCAGTCCTTC. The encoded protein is CAWRYSYNEQSF. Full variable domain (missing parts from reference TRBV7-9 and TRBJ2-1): DTGVSQNPRHKITKRGQNVTFRCDPISEHNRLYWYRQTLGQGPEFLTYFQNEAQLEKSRLLSDRFSAERPKGSFSTLEIQRTEQGDSAMYLCAWRYSYNEQSFGPGTRLTVL.

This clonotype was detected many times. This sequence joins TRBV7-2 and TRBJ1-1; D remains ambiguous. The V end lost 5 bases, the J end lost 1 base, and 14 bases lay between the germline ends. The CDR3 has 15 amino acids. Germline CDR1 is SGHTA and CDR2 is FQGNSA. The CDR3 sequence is CASSTFSGPNTEAFF. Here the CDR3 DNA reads TGTGCCAGCAGCACGTTCTCCGGGCCGAACACTGAAGCTTTCTTT.

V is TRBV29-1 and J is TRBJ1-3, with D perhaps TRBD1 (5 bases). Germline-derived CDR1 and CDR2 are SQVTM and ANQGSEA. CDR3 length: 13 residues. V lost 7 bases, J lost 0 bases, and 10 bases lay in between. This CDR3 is CSGRDGSGNTIYF. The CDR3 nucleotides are TGCAGCGGCCGGGACGGCTCTGGAAACACCATATATTTT.

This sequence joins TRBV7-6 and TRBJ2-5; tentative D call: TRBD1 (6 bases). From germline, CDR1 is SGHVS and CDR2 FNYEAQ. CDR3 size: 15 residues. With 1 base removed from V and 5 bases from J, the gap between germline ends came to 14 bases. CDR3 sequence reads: CASSLGETGVETQYF. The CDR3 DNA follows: TGTGCCAGCAGCTTAGGGGAGACAGGAGTGGAGACCCAGTACTTC.

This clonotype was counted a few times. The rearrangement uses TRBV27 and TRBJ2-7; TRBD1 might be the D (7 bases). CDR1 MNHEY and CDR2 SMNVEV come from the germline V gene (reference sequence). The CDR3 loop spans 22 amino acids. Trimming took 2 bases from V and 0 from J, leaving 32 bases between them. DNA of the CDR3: TGTGCCAGCAGTTTACGTATTATGTCCCCTACAGGGGACTTACACAACTCCTACGAGCAGTACTTC. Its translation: CASSLRIMSPTGDLHNSYEQYF.

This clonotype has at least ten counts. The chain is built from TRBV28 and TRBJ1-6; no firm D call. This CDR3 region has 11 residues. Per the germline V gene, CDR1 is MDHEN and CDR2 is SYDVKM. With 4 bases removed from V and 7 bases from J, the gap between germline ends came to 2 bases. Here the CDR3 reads CASSSNSPLHF. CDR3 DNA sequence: TGTGCCAGCAGTTCCAATTCACCCCTCCACTTT.

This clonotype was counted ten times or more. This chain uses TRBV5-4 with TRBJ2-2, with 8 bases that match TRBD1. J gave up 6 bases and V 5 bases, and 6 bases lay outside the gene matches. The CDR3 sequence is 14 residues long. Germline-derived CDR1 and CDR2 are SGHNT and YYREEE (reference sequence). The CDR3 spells CASSSTGVPGELFF. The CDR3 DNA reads TGTGCCAGCAGTTCGACAGGGGTCCCCGGGGAGCTGTTTTTT. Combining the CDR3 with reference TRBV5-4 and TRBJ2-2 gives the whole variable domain ETGVTQSPTHLIKTRGQQVTLRCSSQSGHNTVSWYQQALGQGPQFIFQYYREEENGRGNFPPRFSGLQFPNYSSELNVNALELDDSALYLCASSSTGVPGELFFGEGSRLTVL.

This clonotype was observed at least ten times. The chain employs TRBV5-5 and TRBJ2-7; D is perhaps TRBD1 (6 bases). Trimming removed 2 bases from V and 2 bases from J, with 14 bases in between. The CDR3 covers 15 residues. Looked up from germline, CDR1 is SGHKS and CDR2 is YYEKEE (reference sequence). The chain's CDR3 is CASSFDRAGAYEQYF. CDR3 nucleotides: TGTGCCAGCAGCTTCGATCGGGCAGGGGCCTACGAGCAGTACTTC.

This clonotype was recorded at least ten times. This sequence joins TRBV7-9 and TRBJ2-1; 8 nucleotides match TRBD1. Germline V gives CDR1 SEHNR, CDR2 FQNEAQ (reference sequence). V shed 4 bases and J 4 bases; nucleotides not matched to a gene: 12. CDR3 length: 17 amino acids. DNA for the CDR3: TGTGCCAGCAGCTCCCGGGACAGGAAAACCCTTTACAATGAGCAGTTCTTC. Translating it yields CASSSRDRKTLYNEQFF.

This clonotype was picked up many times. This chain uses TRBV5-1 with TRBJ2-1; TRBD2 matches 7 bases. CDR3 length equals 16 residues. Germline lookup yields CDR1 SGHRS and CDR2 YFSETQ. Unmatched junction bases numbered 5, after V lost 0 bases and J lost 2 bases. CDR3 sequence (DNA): TGCGCCAGCAGCTTGGTCCTGCTAGCGGCCTACAATGAGCAGTTCTTC. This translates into CASSLVLLAAYNEQFF.

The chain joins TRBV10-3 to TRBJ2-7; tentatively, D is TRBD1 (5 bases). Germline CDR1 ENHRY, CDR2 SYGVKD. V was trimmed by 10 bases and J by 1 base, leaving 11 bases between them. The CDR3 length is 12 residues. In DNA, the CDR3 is TGTGCCACCCTCGACAGTTCCTACGAGCAGTACTTC. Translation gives CATLDSSYEQYF.

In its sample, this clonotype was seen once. The CDR3 loop is CSATGQAAHQPQHF. The CDR3 DNA reads TGCAGTGCTACCGGTCAGGCAGCACATCAGCCCCAGCATTTT. The J gene is TRBJ1-5, the V gene TRBV20-1; D is unresolved. With 4 bases removed from V and 5 bases from J, the gap between germline ends came to 15 bases. Germline V gene data show CDR1 as DFQATT and CDR2 as SNEGSKA (reference sequence). The length of the CDR3 is 14 residues.

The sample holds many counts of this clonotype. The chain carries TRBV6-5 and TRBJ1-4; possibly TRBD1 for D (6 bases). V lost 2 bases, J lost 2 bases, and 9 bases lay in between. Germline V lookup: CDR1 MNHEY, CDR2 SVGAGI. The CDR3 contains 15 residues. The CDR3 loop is CASSYSQGTNEKLFF. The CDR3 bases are TGTGCCAGCAGTTACAGTCAGGGGACTAATGAAAAACTGTTTTTT.

The CDR3 nucleotides read TGTGCCATCAGTGAGTCGCCTTCACCCCTCCACTTT. As protein: CAISESPSPLHF. This sequence joins TRBV10-3 and TRBJ1-6; D remains ambiguous. With 0 bases removed from V and 9 bases from J, the gap between germline ends came to 3 bases. The V gene's germline CDR1 is ENHRY and CDR2 SYGVKD. The CDR3 has 12 amino acids.

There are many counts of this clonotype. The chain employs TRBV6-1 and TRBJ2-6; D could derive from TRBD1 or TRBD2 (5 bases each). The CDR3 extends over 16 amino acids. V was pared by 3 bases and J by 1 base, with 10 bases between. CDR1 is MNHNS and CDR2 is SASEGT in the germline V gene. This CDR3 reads CASSDRELSGANVLTF. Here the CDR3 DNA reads TGTGCCAGCAGTGACAGGGAGCTATCTGGGGCCAACGTCCTGACTTTC.

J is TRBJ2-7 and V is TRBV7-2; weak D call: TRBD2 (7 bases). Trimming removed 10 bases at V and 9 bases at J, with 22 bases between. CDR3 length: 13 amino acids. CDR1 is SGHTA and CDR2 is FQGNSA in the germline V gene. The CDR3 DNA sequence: TGTGCCACCTCCCCGGGGGGCACACACGGGCAGTACTTC. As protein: CATSPGGTHGQYF. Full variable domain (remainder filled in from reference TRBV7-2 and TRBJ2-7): GAGVSQSPSNKVTEKGKDVELRCDPISGHTALYWYRQSLGQGLEFLIYFQGNSAPDKSGLPSDRFSAERTGGSVSTLTIQRTQQEDSAVYLCATSPGGTHGQYFGPGTRLTVT.

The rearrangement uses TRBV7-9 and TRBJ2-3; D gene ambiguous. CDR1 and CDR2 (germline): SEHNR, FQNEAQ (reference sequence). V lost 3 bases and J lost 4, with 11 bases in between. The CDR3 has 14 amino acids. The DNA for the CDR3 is TGTGCCAGCAGCTTTGCCAGGAGTGCAGATACGCAGTATTTT. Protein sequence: CASSFARSADTQYF.

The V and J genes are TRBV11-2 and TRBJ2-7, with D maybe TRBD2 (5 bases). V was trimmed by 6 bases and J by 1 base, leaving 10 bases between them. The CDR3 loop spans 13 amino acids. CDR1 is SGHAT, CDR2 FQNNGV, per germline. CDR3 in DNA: TGTGCCAGCAGGCCAGGAGGTTCCTACGAGCAGTACTTC. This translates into CASRPGGSYEQYF.

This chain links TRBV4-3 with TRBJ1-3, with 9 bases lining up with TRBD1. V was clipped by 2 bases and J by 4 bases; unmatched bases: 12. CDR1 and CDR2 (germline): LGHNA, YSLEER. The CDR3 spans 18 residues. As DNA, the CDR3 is TGCGCCAGCAGCCAACAGTTGACAGGGGGAGTAGGGGGAAACACCATATATTTT. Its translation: CASSQQLTGGVGGNTIYF.

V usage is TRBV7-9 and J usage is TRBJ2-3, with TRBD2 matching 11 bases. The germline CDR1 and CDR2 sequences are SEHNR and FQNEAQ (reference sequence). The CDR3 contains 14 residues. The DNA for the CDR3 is TGTGTCACCGGGCTAGCGGGGGGCCCAGATACGCAGTATTTT. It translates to CVTGLAGGPDTQYF.